This T cell receptor (beta chain) derives from a study of T cell responses to AZD1222 COVID-19 vaccine. As for this clone: No antigen is known for it.

Data came from immunoSEQ multiplex PCR; TCRdb stores just in-frame clones and leaves some out. Of over 120,000 clones in the sample, about 94% were seen once. Germline values: CDR1 SQVTM, CDR2 ANQGSEA. This CDR3 region has 12 residues. Trimming removed 4 bases at V and 2 bases at J, with 7 bases between. Study results and limitations: White British ancestry dominated among donors, who included more females, and clonal diversity was possibly underestimated. When two AZD1222 doses had been given, Spike-specific TCR breadth and depth rose.

This chain links TRBV29-1 with TRBJ2-3; D not resolved. Sample: peripheral blood, taken on day 0 of AZD1222 vaccination. The sequence derives from an adult in good health. The CDR3 here is CSVGGFTDTQYF. In nucleotides, the CDR3 is TGCAGCGTTGGTGGATTCACAGATACGCAGTATTTT.